This section outlines one T cell receptor (beta chain) sequence together with its context. This clone was seen a single time. The antigen this receptor binds is unknown. Per-nucleotide qualities are absent, and no much larger clonotype sits a single base away. This entry is derived from a study of blood T cell repertoires in COVID-19 (dated by TCRdb to the early 2020s). Background for the entire study: Samples covering the acute and convalescent phases of COVID-19 were provided by collaborators in the United States, Italy and Spain. The prospective study material was composed of cDNA or gDNA derived from T cells, B-cell-depleted T cells, or PBMCs. Subjects who had been exposed to COVID-19, were actively infected with it, or had recovered from it provided the deeply sampled blood TCRbeta repertoires that made up the dataset. A freely available public database, intended as a resource for researchers studying the immune response to SARS-CoV-2, is where the repertoires were released. The samples were drawn from two sources: the first 160 participants of the ongoing ImmuneRACE study, and over 950 subjects contributed by 6 global collaborators. The sample metadata nearly always contained a de-identified subject ID, COVID-19 status, age in years and sex. Where HLA class I and class II types were available, the types were taken from metadata supplied by the sample provider, not from assay-based typing. Summary of the overall study and its limitations: The quantity of clinical and demographic metadata differed by source and by participant and was supplied without curation.

Each collaborating institution followed its own protocols to collect whole blood in K2EDTA tubes. For TCRbeta analysis, collaborators shipped samples as frozen whole blood, isolated PBMCs, or DNA extracted from either of those sample types. TCRbeta CDR3 regions were amplified from genomic DNA using the immunoSEQ Assay, a bias-controlled multiplex PCR. Per the original workflow: The number of nucleated cells in each sample was estimated from the amplification of reference gene primers within the assay. To quantify the absolute abundance of each unique TCRbeta CDR3 rearrangement, sequence reads were collapsed and filtered. For each sample, productive Simpson clonality was calculated as the square root of Simpson's diversity index across productive rearrangements. Here the immuneACCESS table is served through TCRdb, limited to in-frame sequences with V and J called. Missing clones are a known gap in these copies; in checked studies unresolved V genes cover under half, and the rest lacks a known reason. The V and J calls and clone size were taken over from that table, and D and trimming were inferred from the DNA. The sample contains 170,000 or so clones, less than 90% of them found a single time. About 14% of the sample is taken by the ten largest.

The germline V gene provides CDR1 SGHTS and CDR2 YDEGEE. Clipping removes 7 bases from V and 2 bases from J, with 8 as the unmatched junction base count. Counted from cysteine to phenylalanine, this CDR3 has 14 amino acids. The read is trimmed to its CDR3 DNA, 42 bases read in frame from base 1. The sequence was collected from a man younger than 35 with active or convalescent COVID-19. Here the chain combines TRBV5-8 and TRBJ1-1; 7 bases in the junction line up with TRBD1. Sequencing was performed on peripheral blood. The CDR3 is CASQARQGNTEAFF. At the DNA level, the sequence is TGTGCCAGCCAAGCTCGACAGGGAAACACTGAAGCTTTCTTT.